Shown below are 18 T cell receptor beta chains from a single sample sequenced in a study of cytomegalovirus exposure and HLA in healthy donors. Assay: immunoSEQ multiplex PCR; the TCRdb copy retains only in-frame clones and omits some. The repertoire holds approximately 39,000 clones, roughly 91% seen once, with 2.5% to 4% in the top ten. Sequenced sample: PBMCs. Every receptor here comes from a man aged 18-30 years in good health and CMV-seronegative.

The chain links TRBV28 to TRBJ2-6; 7 bases line up with TRBD1. V lost 5 bases and J lost 0; bases outside the gene matches: 7. Germline CDR1 is MDHEN and CDR2 is SYDVKM. This CDR3 has 17 residues. The CDR3 loop reads CASSRGTATSGANVLTF. CDR3 DNA sequence: TGTGCCAGCAGTAGGGGGACAGCCACCTCTGGGGCCAACGTCCTGACTTTC.

This clone came up once. V usage is TRBV5-1 and J usage is TRBJ2-1; 12 bases agree with TRBD2. The junction had 6 bases not matched to a gene; V was cut back by 1 base and J by 7 bases. Germline V gene data show CDR1 as SGHRS and CDR2 as YFSETQ. The CDR3 is 16 amino acids. The CDR3: CASSLNTGLAGNEQFF. CDR3 nucleotides: TGCGCCAGCAGCTTGAATACTGGACTAGCGGGGAATGAGCAGTTCTTC.

DNA for the CDR3: TGTGCCAGCAGTACAAACTCAGGGGGGGGCTACACCTTC. Encoded protein: CASSTNSGGGYTF. The rearrangement links TRBV27 to TRBJ1-2, with 7 nucleotides matching TRBD1. V trimming: 5 bases; J trimming: 8 bases; junction bases outside the gene matches: 8. There are 13 residues in the CDR3. The germline V gene encodes CDR1 MNHEY and CDR2 SMNVEV (reference sequence).

The J gene is TRBJ2-5, the V gene TRBV7-6; D remains unclear. Per germline, CDR1 SGHVS and CDR2 FNYEAQ. Trimming removed 4 bases from V and 7 bases from J, with 10 bases in between. CDR3 length: 12 amino acids. The CDR3 DNA follows: TGTGCCAGCAGCTCTAACCCGGGGACCCAGTACTTC. It encodes CASSSNPGTQYF.

The genes are TRBV5-6 and TRBJ2-7; D not certain. The CDR3 is 14 amino acids. The germline CDR1 and CDR2 sequences are SGHDT and YYEEEE. V dropped 1 base and J dropped 0 bases, with 8 bases sitting between them. The DNA for the CDR3 is TGTGCCAGCAGCTTGCGAGCCATCTCCTACGAGCAGTACTTC. Its translation: CASSLRAISYEQYF.

The rearrangement uses TRBV5-4 and TRBJ1-1; a weak D match, TRBD1 (6 bases). Per germline, CDR1 SGHNT and CDR2 YYREEE (reference sequence). The CDR3 consists of 13 residues. V lost 5 bases, J lost 6 bases, and 14 bases lay in between. The chain's CDR3 is CASRPADSAEAFF. As DNA, the CDR3 is TGTGCCAGCAGGCCAGCGGACAGCGCTGAAGCTTTCTTT.

This sequence joins TRBV9 and TRBJ2-3, with D unclear. The CDR3 is 17 residues long. The V gene lost 3 bases and the J gene lost 0 bases, with 17 bases spanning the gap. CDR1 SGDLS and CDR2 YYNGEE come from the germline V gene. The CDR3 region is CASSAARSPTSTDTQYF. CDR3 nucleotides: TGTGCCAGCAGCGCGGCCAGATCGCCGACTAGCACAGATACGCAGTATTTT.

The rearrangement links TRBV27 to TRBJ2-2; possible D gene TRBD1, 5 bases. Trimming stripped 6 bases from V and 1 base from J, with 12 bases between. Germline values: CDR1 MNHEY, CDR2 SMNVEV (reference sequence). The CDR3 totals 15 residues. The CDR3 bases are TGTGCCAGCAGGCGCAGGGTTGAGAACACCGGGGAGCTGTTTTTT. Translation gives CASRRRVENTGELFF.

CDR3 sequence: CASTRTGEHEQYF. The CDR3 bases are TGTGCCAGCACACGGACAGGGGAGCACGAGCAGTACTTC. The rearrangement uses TRBV9 and TRBJ2-7; 9 nucleotides line up with TRBD1. The V segment lost 6 bases and the J segment 5 bases; nucleotides outside the gene matches: 6. CDR3 length: 13 residues. In germline, CDR1 is SGDLS, CDR2 YYNGEE.

J is TRBJ1-5 and V is TRBV5-1; 12 bases line up with TRBD1. CDR1 and CDR2 (germline): SGHRS, YFSETQ. The junction had 15 bases not matched to a gene; V was cut back by 4 bases and J by 7 bases. The CDR3 contains 18 residues. The CDR3 here is CASSPGVGTGGAGQPQHF. CDR3 DNA: TGCGCCAGCAGCCCGGGAGTAGGGACAGGGGGCGCTGGACAGCCCCAGCATTTT.

This clone has a handful of counts. The genes are TRBV5-1 and TRBJ2-7; no definite D call. Germline CDR1 SGHRS, CDR2 YFSETQ. The V and J ends lost 8 bases and 6 bases respectively, with 21 bases between them. The CDR3 has 14 amino acids. The CDR3 sequence: CASQRDHGGGEQYF. Here the CDR3 DNA reads TGCGCCAGTCAGCGAGACCATGGTGGCGGCGAGCAGTACTTC.

The chain uses TRBV19 and TRBJ1-1; D is unclear. Germline V CDR1 and CDR2: LNHDA, SQIVND (reference sequence). The V and J ends lost 3 bases and 4 bases respectively, with 12 bases between them. The CDR3 runs to 14 residues. The CDR3 region has the DNA TGTGCCAGTAGTATTTTCGGCGGGAGCACTGAAGCTTTCTTT. It specifies CASSIFGGSTEAFF.

This chain joins TRBV19 and TRBJ1-3, with D possibly TRBD1 on 6 matching bases. V lost 6 bases and J 4 bases, leaving 19 bases between the germline ends. This CDR3 is built from 16 residues. The germline CDR1 and CDR2 sequences are LNHDA and SQIVND (reference sequence). Here the CDR3 reads CASSPQGWGAGNTIYF. The CDR3 DNA sequence: TGTGCCAGTAGCCCCCAGGGGTGGGGTGCAGGAAACACCATATATTTT.

The chain carries TRBV9 and TRBJ2-5, with TRBD2 matching 12 bases. Germline CDR1 is SGDLS and CDR2 is YYNGEE. The V gene end was trimmed by 3 bases and the J gene end by 2 bases; junction bases not matched to a gene: 5. The CDR3 has 16 residues. CDR3 nucleotide sequence: TGTGCCAGCAGCGGAACTAGCGGGGGGAATCAAGAGACCCAGTACTTC. Protein: CASSGTSGGNQETQYF.

The J gene is TRBJ1-2, the V gene TRBV30, with 7 bases fitting TRBD1. Germline CDR1 GTSNPN, CDR2 SVGIG (reference sequence). Trimming cost V 2 bases and J 4 bases; bases outside gene matches: 7. This CDR3 is 14 amino acids long. The CDR3 loop reads CAWSKQGRGYGYTF. CDR3 nucleotide sequence: TGTGCCTGGAGTAAACAGGGGCGAGGCTATGGCTACACCTTC.

As DNA, the CDR3 is TGTGCCTGGAAAGCCCAGGGGGCCTATGAGCAGTTCTTC. Encoded protein: CAWKAQGAYEQFF. The rearrangement uses TRBV30 and TRBJ2-1, with 8 bases fitting TRBD1. The junction had 7 bases not matched to a gene; V was cut back by 4 bases and J by 8 bases. CDR1 is GTSNPN, CDR2 SVGIG, per germline (reference sequence). The CDR3 totals 13 residues.

This chain links TRBV5-1 with TRBJ1-1; TRBD1 matches 7 bases. Germline values: CDR1 SGHRS, CDR2 YFSETQ. V shed 2 bases and J 6 bases; nucleotides not matched to a gene: 4. The length of the CDR3 is 13 residues. The CDR3 spells CASSLGGYAEAFF. The CDR3 nucleotides are TGCGCCAGCAGCTTAGGGGGCTACGCTGAAGCTTTCTTT.

This chain links TRBV5-1 with TRBJ1-4; 7 bases match TRBD1. The CDR3 sequence is 13 residues long. Germline V gives CDR1 SGHRS, CDR2 YFSETQ. V lost 4 bases and J lost 7; bases outside the gene matches: 4. CDR3 sequence: CASSPGTAEKLFF. In DNA form, the CDR3 reads TGCGCCAGCAGCCCCGGGACAGCTGAAAAACTGTTTTTT.